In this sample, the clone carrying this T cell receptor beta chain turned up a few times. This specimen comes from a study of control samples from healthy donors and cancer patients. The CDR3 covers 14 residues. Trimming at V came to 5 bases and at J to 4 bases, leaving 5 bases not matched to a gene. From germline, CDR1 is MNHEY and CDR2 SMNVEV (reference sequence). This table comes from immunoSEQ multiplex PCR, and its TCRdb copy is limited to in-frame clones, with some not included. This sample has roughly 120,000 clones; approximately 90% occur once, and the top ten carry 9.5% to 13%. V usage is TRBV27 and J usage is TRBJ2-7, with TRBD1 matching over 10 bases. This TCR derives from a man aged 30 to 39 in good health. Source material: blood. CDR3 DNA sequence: TGTGCCAGCAGTCCGACAGGGGGCTTATACGAGCAGTACTTC. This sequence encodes CASSPTGGLYEQYF.